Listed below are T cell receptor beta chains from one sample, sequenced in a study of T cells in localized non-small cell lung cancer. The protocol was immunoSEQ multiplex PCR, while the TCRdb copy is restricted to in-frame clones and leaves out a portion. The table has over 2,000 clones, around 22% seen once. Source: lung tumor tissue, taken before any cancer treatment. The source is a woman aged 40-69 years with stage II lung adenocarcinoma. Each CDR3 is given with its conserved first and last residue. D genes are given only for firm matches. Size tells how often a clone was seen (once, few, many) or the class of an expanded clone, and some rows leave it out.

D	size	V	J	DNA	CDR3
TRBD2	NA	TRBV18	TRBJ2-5	TGTGCCAGCTCACCGACCCCCGGCGGGGGTCAAGAGACCCAGTACTTC	CASSPTPGGGQETQYF
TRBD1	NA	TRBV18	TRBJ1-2	TGTGCCAGCTCACCACGGCAGGGGGCAGGCGCCTATGGCTACACCTTC	CASSPRQGAGAYGYTF
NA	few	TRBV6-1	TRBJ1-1	TGTGCCAGCAGTGAAGAGTCGGGGGTGAGGGGGAACACTGAAGCTTTCTTT	CASSEESGVRGNTEAFF
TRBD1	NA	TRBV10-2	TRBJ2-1	TGCGCCAGCAGTTACGGAGGGACAGGGTTATACAATGAGCAGTTCTTC	CASSYGGTGLYNEQFF
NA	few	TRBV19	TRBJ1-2	TGTGCCAGTAGACCGGTGGTGGAGCGCTTTGTCGGGAACTATGGCTACACCTTC	CASRPVVERFVGNYGYTF
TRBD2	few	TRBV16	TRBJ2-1	TGTGCCAGCAGCCGCTTACTAGCGGAGGACAATGAGCAGTTCTTC	CASSRLLAEDNEQFF
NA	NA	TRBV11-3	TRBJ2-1	TGTGCCAGCAGCTTCAGAGCCCTTAAGGATGAGCAGTTCTTC	CASSFRALKDEQFF
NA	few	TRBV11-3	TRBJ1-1	TGTGCCAGCAGCGTCCAAGGGGGAGCCTGGAACACTGAAGCTTTCTTT	CASSVQGGAWNTEAFF
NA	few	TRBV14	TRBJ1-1	TGTGCATGCGGGAACTTGAACACTGAAGCTTTCTTT	CACGNLNTEAFF
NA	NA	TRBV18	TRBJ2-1	TGTGCCAGCTCCAGGGGGGCTCTTAATGAGCAGTTCTTC	CASSRGALNEQFF
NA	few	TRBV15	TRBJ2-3	TGTGCCACCAGCAGACCCAGTACTAGCACAGATACGCAGTATTTT	CATSRPSTSTDTQYF
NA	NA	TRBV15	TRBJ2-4	TGTGCCACCAGCAGGTGGACGGGGAAACTAGCCAAAAACATTCAGTACTTC	CATSRWTGKLAKNIQYF
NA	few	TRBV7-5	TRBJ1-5	TGTGCCAGCAGCCCCATAGTGAGTCAGGAACAGCCCCAGCATTTT	CASSPIVSQEQPQHF
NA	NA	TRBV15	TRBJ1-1	TGTGCCACCAGCAAGGGGGGGTTTAACACTGAAGCTTTCTTT	CATSKGGFNTEAFF
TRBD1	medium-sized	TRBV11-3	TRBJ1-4	TGTGCCAGCAGCATCGACAGGGGGCAAGTTAATGAAAAACTGTTTTTT	CASSIDRGQVNEKLFF
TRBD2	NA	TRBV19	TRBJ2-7	TGTGCCGGACCCGGGACTAGCGGGAGAATTAAGCCCTACGAGCAGTACTTC	CAGPGTSGRIKPYEQYF
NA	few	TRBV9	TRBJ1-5	TGTGCCAGCAGTTTGCGCGGGGGCGCTAGACAGCCCCAGCATTTT	CASSLRGGARQPQHF
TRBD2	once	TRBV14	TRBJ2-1	TGTGCCAGCAGCCCACCGAGGCTTTCGGGGGGGCGCAATGAGCAGTTCTTC	CASSPPRLSGGRNEQFF
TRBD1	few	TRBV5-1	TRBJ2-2	TGCGCCAGCAGCTTGGGGGACAGGGGGAACACCGGGGAGCTGTTTTTT	CASSLGDRGNTGELFF
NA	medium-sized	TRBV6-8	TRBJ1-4	TGTGCCAGCAGTCCGGACAGAGCGAAACTGTTTTTT	CASSPDRAKLFF
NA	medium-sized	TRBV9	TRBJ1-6	TGTGCCAGCAGCGTAGCTCAGGCGAATTCACCCCTCCACTTT	CASSVAQANSPLHF
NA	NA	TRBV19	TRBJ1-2	TGTGCCAGTACCCGAAGTGGAGTGGGGGATGGCTACACCTTC	CASTRSGVGDGYTF
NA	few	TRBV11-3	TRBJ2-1	TGTGCCAGCAGCACCCAGCAGGGGTTGGACAATGAGCAGTTCTTC	CASSTQQGLDNEQFF
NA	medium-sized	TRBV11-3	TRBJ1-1	TGTGCCAGCAGCCCCGGGCGGAGCAACACTGAAGCTTTCTTT	CASSPGRSNTEAFF